A single sample is the source of the 13 T cell receptor beta chains below, sequenced in a study of blood T cell repertoires in COVID-19. Assay used: immunoSEQ multiplex PCR; TCRdb lists only in-frame clones, some missing. Of some 200,000 clones in the sample, around four fifths were seen once. The sequenced sample was peripheral blood. Source of these receptors: a human donor with acute or convalescent COVID-19. The donor label of this sample is uncertain.

This chain uses TRBV3-1 (or the pseudogene TRBV3-2) with TRBJ1-2, with TRBD1 matching over 7 bases. CDR3 size: 14 residues. Germline lookup yields CDR1 LGHDT and CDR2 YNNKEL (reference sequence). Unmatched junction bases numbered 5, after V lost 4 bases and J lost 3 bases. The DNA for the CDR3 is TGTGCCAGCAGCCGACAGGGTTCTTACTATGGCTACACCTTC. This encodes CASSRQGSYYGYTF.

CDR3 DNA sequence: TGCGCCACCCAAGCGGGAGGGGACAATGAGCAGTTCTTC. Translated: CATQAGGDNEQFF. V gene TRBV5-1 combines with J gene TRBJ2-1, with 10 bases identical to TRBD2. Germline V CDR1 and CDR2: SGHRS, YFSETQ. V shed 9 bases and J 5 bases; nucleotides not matched to a gene: 5. The CDR3 sequence is 13 residues long.

This chain uses TRBV6-1 with TRBJ1-5, with TRBD1 matching 12 bases. The CDR3 runs to 18 residues. The ends lost 4 bases at V and 1 base at J; junction bases unmatched: 8. The germline V gene has CDR1 MNHNS and CDR2 SASEGT. Here the CDR3 DNA reads TGTGCCAGCAGTGCTTGGGGACAGGGGGCGAGGAGCAATCAGCCCCAGCATTTT. Translated, it gives CASSAWGQGARSNQPQHF.

The V gene is TRBV6-6, the J gene TRBJ2-7, with 12 positions matching TRBD2. The CDR3 loop spans 15 amino acids. CDR1 is MNHNY, CDR2 SVGAGI, per germline (reference sequence). V trimming: 5 bases; J trimming: 8 bases; junction bases outside the gene matches: 10. As DNA, the CDR3 is TGTGCCAGCAGTCCCCGGACTAGCGGGATTGAGAAGCAGTACTTC. Amino acids: CASSPRTSGIEKQYF.

The rearrangement joins TRBV12-3 or TRBV12-4 to TRBJ2-7; 7 bases agree with TRBD1. The CDR3 is 13 residues long. With V trimmed by 1 base and J by 6 bases, 3 bases remained unmatched. The CDR3 DNA follows: TGTGCCAGCAGTTTAGGACAGGGTCCCGAGCAGTACTTC. This translates into CASSLGQGPEQYF.

This chain joins TRBV14 and TRBJ2-5; 9 bases are shared with TRBD1. CDR3 length: 16 amino acids. Germline V lookup: CDR1 SGHDN, CDR2 FVKESK. V gave up 5 bases and J gave up 2 bases; unmatched junction bases: 9. The CDR3 nucleotides are TGTGCCAGCAGCAAGACAGGGGGTTTTGTACAAGAGACCCAGTACTTC. Amino acids: CASSKTGGFVQETQYF.

This clone was seen only once. The rearrangement links TRBV27 to TRBJ1-6; D is uncertain. The CDR3 contains 16 residues. Between the trimmed V and J ends, which lost 3 bases and 7 bases, there was a span of 16 bases. Germline lookup yields CDR1 MNHEY and CDR2 SMNVEV (reference sequence). The CDR3, as DNA: TGTGCCAGCAGTTTTTGGGCTTTCACGGGAAATTCACCCCTCCACTTT. Protein product: CASSFWAFTGNSPLHF.

The chain employs TRBV19 and TRBJ2-1, with 14 bases matching TRBD2. The CDR3 totals 18 residues. Germline trimming cut 6 bases from V and 0 bases from J; bases unmatched to any gene: 7. The germline V gene encodes CDR1 LNHDA and CDR2 SQIVND (reference sequence). This CDR3 reads CASRGGLAGVSSYNEQFF. In DNA form, the CDR3 reads TGTGCCAGTAGAGGGGGACTAGCGGGAGTGAGCTCCTACAATGAGCAGTTCTTC.

The chain uses TRBV3-1 (or the pseudogene TRBV3-2) and TRBJ2-7; 11 positions match TRBD2. The trim removed 1 base at V and 0 bases at J, leaving 17 bases unmatched. The CDR3 extends over 21 amino acids. The germline V gene encodes CDR1 LGHDT and CDR2 YNNKEL (reference sequence). CDR3 sequence: CASSQGPRKHSGRARSYEQYF. The CDR3 region has the DNA TGTGCCAGCAGCCAAGGGCCCCGAAAACATAGCGGGAGGGCCCGCTCCTACGAGCAGTACTTC.

A remark on this clone: The junction differs from germline at one of its ends, possibly a read error. The chain links TRBV24-1 to TRBJ2-3; D gene uncertain. The CDR3 has 14 residues. Germline V gene lookup returns CDR1 KGHDR and CDR2 SFDVKD. CDR3 sequence reads: CAASDTRGGDTQYF. CDR3 coding DNA: TGTGCCGCCAGTGACACGAGAGGTGGGGATACGCAGTATTTT.

This rearrangement joins TRBV30 to TRBJ2-4, with 9 bases matching TRBD2. The CDR3 sequence is 20 residues long. V trimming: 2 bases; J trimming: 0 bases; junction bases outside the gene matches: 17. Germline V lookup: CDR1 GTSNPN, CDR2 SVGIG (reference sequence). The CDR3 region has the DNA TGTGCCTGGAGTCCTGCCTCTAGCGGGACTGCCAGGTCAGCCAAAAACATTCAGTACTTC. Residues: CAWSPASSGTARSAKNIQYF. Drawing the rest from reference TRBV30 and TRBJ2-4, the complete variable domain is SQTIHQWPATLVQPVGSPLSLECTVEGTSNPNLYWYRQAAGRGLQLLFYSVGIGQISSEVPQNLSASRPQDRQFILSSKKLLLSDSGFYLCAWSPASSGTARSAKNIQYFGAGTRLSVL.

The V and J genes are TRBV12-3 or TRBV12-4 and TRBJ1-1; D is perhaps TRBD1 (5 bases). The CDR3 runs to 12 residues. The V end was cut by 6 bases, the J end by 5 bases, with 10 bases between. The CDR3, as DNA: TGTGCCAGCAGCGGGGGGGGGACTGAAGCTTTCTTT. It yields the protein CASSGGGTEAFF.

The CDR3 is CASSQVASGFYNEQFF. In nucleotides, the CDR3 is TGTGCCAGCAGCCAAGTTGCTAGCGGCTTCTACAATGAGCAGTTCTTC. This chain joins TRBV3-1 (or the pseudogene TRBV3-2) and TRBJ2-1, with 7 bases fitting TRBD2. This CDR3 has 16 amino acids. Germline V lookup: CDR1 LGHDT, CDR2 YNNKEL (reference sequence). Trimming took 1 base from V and 3 from J; bases not matched to a gene: 6.